Listed here are 24 T cell receptor beta chains from one sample, sequenced in a study of shared clonotypes between healthy human individuals. Assay used: immunoSEQ multiplex PCR; TCRdb lists only in-frame clones, some missing. The data show 2 million or so clones, roughly 94% seen once. Sequenced: naive CD4+ T cells sorted from blood. Stated subset: CD45RA+ positively selected. Every receptor here comes from a young man in good health.

This clone was observed a single time. The chain joins TRBV4-3 to TRBJ2-1; 9 nucleotides line up with TRBD1. The V segment lost 0 bases and the J segment 9 bases; nucleotides outside the gene matches: 15. The germline CDR1 and CDR2 sequences are LGHNA and YSLEER. This CDR3 spans 18 amino acids. The CDR3 DNA reads TGCGCCAGCAGCCAAGAAGCTGCGGGACAGGGTCGTGTGGCTGAGCAGTTCTTC. Its protein product is CASSQEAAGQGRVAEQFF.

The rearrangement joins TRBV13 to TRBJ2-7; 9 bases match TRBD1. V was pared by 5 bases and J by 0 bases, with 8 bases of the junction left unmatched. The CDR3 totals 16 residues. Germline assignment: CDR1 PRHDT and CDR2 FYEKMQ (reference sequence). The CDR3 region has the DNA TGTGCCAGCAGCCCGACCGGGACAGGGAGCTCCTACGAGCAGTACTTC. The encoded protein is CASSPTGTGSSYEQYF.

V and J are TRBV25-1 and TRBJ1-2; D is perhaps TRBD1 (5 bases). This CDR3 has 15 residues. V was clipped by 1 base and J by 2 bases, with 11 bases between them. Per the germline V gene, CDR1 is MGHDK and CDR2 is SYGVNS. DNA for the CDR3: TGTGCCAGCAGTGAATCTGGGGGGAGGAACTATGGCTACACCTTC. Translation: CASSESGGRNYGYTF.

The chain is built from TRBV12-5 and TRBJ2-2; TRBD2 agrees at 10 bases. Looked up from germline, CDR1 is LGHNT and CDR2 is FRNRAP. V lost 6 bases and J lost 2; bases outside the gene matches: 18. The CDR3 length is 20 residues. The CDR3 region is CASGPTPTSGPNINTGELFF. CDR3 in DNA: TGTGCTAGTGGCCCCACCCCGACTAGCGGGCCTAATATTAACACCGGGGAGCTGTTTTTT.

This chain uses TRBV5-6 with TRBJ2-5; 12 bases match TRBD2. CDR3 length: 14 residues. CDR1 and CDR2 (germline): SGHDT, YYEEEE. V dropped 4 bases and J dropped 5; count of bases not matched to a gene: 3. This chain's CDR3 is CASSRLAGVETQYF. In nucleotides, the CDR3 is TGTGCCAGCAGCCGACTAGCGGGGGTTGAGACCCAGTACTTC.

This chain joins TRBV7-2 and TRBJ1-1; TRBD1 might be the D (5 bases). Between the trimmed V and J ends, which lost 1 base and 0 bases, there was a span of 9 bases. Germline loops: CDR1 SGHTA, CDR2 FQGNSA. The CDR3 is 15 amino acids. In DNA, the CDR3 is TGTGCCAGCAGCTTAGTCTTAGGGGTGAACACTGAAGCTTTCTTT. This encodes CASSLVLGVNTEAFF.

The genes are TRBV4-1 and TRBJ1-1; 7 bases agree with TRBD1. Germline loops: CDR1 MGHRA, CDR2 YSYEKL. The CDR3 spans 14 residues. V lost 7 bases and J lost 0; bases outside the gene matches: 5. The CDR3 nucleotides read TGCGCCAGCACCGTGACAGGGATGAACACTGAAGCTTTCTTT. This encodes CASTVTGMNTEAFF.

Worth noting for this clone: In the same sample, other DNA sequences code for this CDR3. The V gene is TRBV5-6, the J gene TRBJ2-1; D is unresolved. This CDR3 region has 14 residues. The V gene's germline CDR1 is SGHDT and CDR2 YYEEEE. V was clipped by 0 bases and J by 3 bases, with 7 bases between them. CDR3 coding DNA: TGTGCCAGCAGCTTGGATGGCAGCTACAATGAGCAGTTCTTC. Its translation: CASSLDGSYNEQFF. Looking up the rest from reference TRBV5-6 and TRBJ2-1 gives the full variable domain: DAGVTQSPTHLIKTRGQQVTLRCSPKSGHDTVSWYQQALGQGPQFIFQYYEEEERQRGNFPDRFSGHQFPNYSSELNVNALLLGDSALYLCASSLDGSYNEQFFGPGTRLTVL.

The rearrangement joins TRBV7-9 to TRBJ1-2; no clear D gene. Germline V gene lookup returns CDR1 SEHNR and CDR2 FQNEAQ (reference sequence). The CDR3 contains 17 residues. Trimming cost V 5 bases and J 1 base, with 20 bases left between them. In DNA, the CDR3 is TGTGCCAGCAGCACAAACCTAGCCAATCGAGATAACTATGGCTACACCTTC. Translating it yields CASSTNLANRDNYGYTF. Full variable domain (outside the CDR3, taken from reference TRBV7-9 and TRBJ1-2): DTGVSQNPRHKITKRGQNVTFRCDPISEHNRLYWYRQTLGQGPEFLTYFQNEAQLEKSRLLSDRFSAERPKGSFSTLEIQRTEQGDSAMYLCASSTNLANRDNYGYTFGSGTRLTVV.

This clone was seen once. V and J are TRBV4-3 and TRBJ2-1; TRBD1 agrees at 9 bases. The CDR3 extends over 20 amino acids. In germline, CDR1 is LGHNA, CDR2 YSLEER. The trim removed 4 bases at V and 1 base at J, leaving 17 bases unmatched. CDR3 nucleotide sequence: TGCGCCAGCAGCCCCAAGATGGTCGGGACAGGGATTAAATCCTACAATGAGCAGTTCTTC. Translation gives CASSPKMVGTGIKSYNEQFF.

CDR3 nucleotide sequence: TGTGCCAGCAGACCCGGGACAGGGGGTCAGCCCCAGCATTTT. Translated: CASRPGTGGQPQHF. V gene TRBV28 combines with J gene TRBJ1-5; 11 bases are shared with TRBD1. Germline V gives CDR1 MDHEN, CDR2 SYDVKM. The CDR3 is 14 amino acids. V was pared by 6 bases and J by 6 bases, with 4 bases of the junction left unmatched.

The rearrangement joins TRBV10-1 to TRBJ2-3; D may match TRBD1 or TRBD2 (6 bases each). The CDR3 consists of 21 residues. Germline CDR1 is WNHNN and CDR2 is SYGVQD (reference sequence). V was shortened by 2 bases and J by 4 bases, with 31 bases between the two germline ends. CDR3 DNA: TGCGCCAGCAGTGAGACCCTTTCGCCAAATTTGGGGGCCGCGGGGTCAGATACGCAGTATTTT. It yields the protein CASSETLSPNLGAAGSDTQYF.

This sequence joins TRBV6-6 and TRBJ2-3, with D perhaps matching TRBD2 (5 bases). This CDR3 spans 16 amino acids. The ends were cut back, 2 bases at V and 4 bases at J, with 16 bases in the middle. Germline CDR1 MNHNY, CDR2 SVGAGI (reference sequence). The CDR3 loop reads CASSYRGLEESDTQYF. The CDR3 DNA is TGTGCCAGCAGTTACCGAGGACTGGAGGAGTCAGATACGCAGTATTTT.

The gene calls are TRBV27 and TRBJ1-6; D gene unclear. CDR3 length: 14 amino acids. The V end lost 3 bases, the J end lost 7 bases, and 10 bases lay between the germline ends. Germline CDR1 reads MNHEY; CDR2 reads SMNVEV (reference sequence). This chain's CDR3 is CASSFGSPNSPLHF. In nucleotides, the CDR3 is TGTGCCAGCAGTTTCGGCAGCCCAAATTCACCCCTCCACTTT.

Concerning this clone: Other DNA sequences from this sample encode an identical CDR3 as well. This chain connects TRBV7-9 to TRBJ2-3, with D perhaps matching TRBD1 or TRBD2 (5 bases each). The CDR3 covers 16 residues. CDR1 is SEHNR, CDR2 FQNEAQ, per germline (reference sequence). V was trimmed by 6 bases and J by 6 bases, leaving 22 bases between them. CDR3: CASRTDPGTSLDTQYF. The CDR3 region has the DNA TGTGCCAGCAGAACCGACCCCGGGACCAGCCTCGATACGCAGTATTTT.

The CDR3 region has the DNA TGTGCCAGCAGTGAACAGGGGATCAATTCACCCCTCCACTTT. This translates into CASSEQGINSPLHF. The chain links TRBV2 to TRBJ1-6; TRBD1 is a possible D gene (6 bases). Germline V gives CDR1 SNHLY, CDR2 FYNNEI. Trimming took off 2 bases at V and 7 bases at J, with 9 bases between the two ends. The length of the CDR3 is 14 residues.

The V gene is TRBV19, the J gene TRBJ1-5; D possibly corresponds to TRBD1 (5 bases). Germline loops: CDR1 LNHDA, CDR2 SQIVND (reference sequence). The CDR3 spans 16 residues. V lost 1 base and J 2 bases, leaving 12 bases between the germline ends. CDR3 nucleotides: TGTGCCAGTAGTATAGCTACGGGACGGGGCAATCAGCCCCAGCATTTT. It specifies CASSIATGRGNQPQHF. Full variable domain (remainder filled in from reference TRBV19 and TRBJ1-5): DGGITQSPKYLFRKEGQNVTLSCEQNLNHDAMYWYRQDPGQGLRLIYYSQIVNDFQKGDIAEGYSVSREKKESFPLTVTSAQKNPTAFYLCASSIATGRGNQPQHFGDGTRLSIL.

The V gene is TRBV7-9, the J gene TRBJ1-1; D is unresolved. Looked up from germline, CDR1 is SEHNR and CDR2 is FQNEAQ (reference sequence). The CDR3 runs to 15 residues. V was trimmed by 5 bases and J by 0 bases, leaving 13 bases between them. CDR3 protein: CASSHSTHLNTEAFF. Here the CDR3 DNA reads TGTGCCAGCAGCCACAGTACTCACCTGAACACTGAAGCTTTCTTT.

This rearrangement joins TRBV9 to TRBJ2-5; D is perhaps TRBD1 or TRBD2 (6 bases each). CDR3 length: 14 amino acids. Trimming left V 4 bases short and J 3 bases short, with 13 bases between. The germline V gene has CDR1 SGDLS and CDR2 YYNGEE. CDR3 DNA sequence: TGTGCCAGCAGCATAGAGGGGGGTAAAGAGACCCAGTACTTC. Amino acids: CASSIEGGKETQYF.

This sequence joins TRBV6-1 and TRBJ1-5; D is perhaps TRBD1 (5 bases). CDR1 MNHNS and CDR2 SASEGT come from the germline V gene. Trimming removed 8 bases at V and 7 bases at J, with 21 bases between. This CDR3 comprises 15 residues. As DNA, the CDR3 is TGTGCCAGCGATACCCTCGGGGGGACGGGGCAGCCCCAGCATTTT. This gives the protein CASDTLGGTGQPQHF.

The chain has TRBV4-1 and TRBJ1-5; possible D gene TRBD1, 5 bases. Germline V gene data show CDR1 as MGHRA and CDR2 as YSYEKL. The CDR3 covers 16 residues. Deletions cut 0 bases from V and 7 bases from J, with 16 bases between. The chain's CDR3 is CASSQEGSGPRQPQHF. The CDR3 DNA follows: TGCGCCAGCAGCCAAGAGGGCTCAGGGCCTCGACAGCCCCAGCATTTT.

The chain recombines TRBV11-2 with TRBJ2-3, with no clear D. CDR1 and CDR2 (germline): SGHAT, FQNNGV. The CDR3 has 17 amino acids. Trimming shortened V by 4 bases and J by 4 bases, and 21 bases separated the two germline ends. For the CDR3, the DNA is TGTGCCAGCAGCTCCCCCCATGCCTGGTATCTCCCAGATACGCAGTATTTT. Translated, it gives CASSSPHAWYLPDTQYF. The complete variable domain, with remaining parts taken from reference TRBV11-2 and TRBJ2-3, reads EAGVAQSPRYKIIEKRQSVAFWCNPISGHATLYWYQQILGQGPKLLIQFQNNGVVDDSQLPKDRFSAERLKGVDSTLKIQPAKLEDSAVYLCASSSPHAWYLPDTQYFGPGTRLTVL.

This sequence joins TRBV18 and TRBJ2-5; D is ambiguous. Germline CDR1 reads KGHSH; CDR2 reads LQKENI. With 2 bases removed from V and 1 base from J, the gap between germline ends came to 5 bases. The CDR3 loop spans 13 amino acids. The CDR3 is CASSPRIQETQYF. For the CDR3, the DNA is TGTGCCAGCTCACCAAGGATCCAAGAGACCCAGTACTTC.

The V gene is TRBV5-1, the J gene TRBJ2-5; possible D gene TRBD2, 6 bases. Germline-derived CDR1 and CDR2 are SGHRS and YFSETQ. The CDR3 contains 13 residues. Deletions cut 6 bases from V and 0 bases from J, with 9 bases between. The CDR3 region has the DNA TGCGCCAGCACGGGAGAAAACCAAGAGACCCAGTACTTC. It specifies CASTGENQETQYF. Full variable domain (outside the CDR3, taken from reference TRBV5-1 and TRBJ2-5): KAGVTQTPRYLIKTRGQQVTLSCSPISGHRSVSWYQQTPGQGLQFLFEYFSETQRNKGNFPGRFSGRQFSNSRSEMNVSTLELGDSALYLCASTGENQETQYFGPGTRLLVL.